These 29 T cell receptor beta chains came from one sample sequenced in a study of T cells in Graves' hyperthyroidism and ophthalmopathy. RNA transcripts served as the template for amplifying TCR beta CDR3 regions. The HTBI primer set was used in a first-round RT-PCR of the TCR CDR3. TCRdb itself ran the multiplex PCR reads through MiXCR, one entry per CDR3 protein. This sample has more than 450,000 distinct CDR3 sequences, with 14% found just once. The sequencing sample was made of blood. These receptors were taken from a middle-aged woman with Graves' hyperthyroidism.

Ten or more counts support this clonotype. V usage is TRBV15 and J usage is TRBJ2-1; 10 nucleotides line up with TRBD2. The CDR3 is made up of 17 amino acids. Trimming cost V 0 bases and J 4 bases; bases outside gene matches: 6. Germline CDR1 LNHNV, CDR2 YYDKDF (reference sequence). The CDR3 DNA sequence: TGTGCCACCAGCAGAGATAGGGGGACTAGCGTGTACAATGAGCAGTTCTTC. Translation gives CATSRDRGTSVYNEQFF.

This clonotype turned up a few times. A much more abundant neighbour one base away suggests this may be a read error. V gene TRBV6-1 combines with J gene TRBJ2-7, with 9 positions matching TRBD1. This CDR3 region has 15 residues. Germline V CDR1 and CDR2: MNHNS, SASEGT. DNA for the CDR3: TGTGCCAACAGTGGCGCACAGGGGGCGTACTACGAGCAGTACTTC. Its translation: CANSGAQGAYYEQYF.

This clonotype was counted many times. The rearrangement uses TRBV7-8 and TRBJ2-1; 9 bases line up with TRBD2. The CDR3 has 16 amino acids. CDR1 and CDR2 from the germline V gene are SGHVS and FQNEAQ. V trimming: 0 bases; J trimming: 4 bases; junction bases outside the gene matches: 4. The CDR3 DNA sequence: TGTGCCAGCAGCTTAGCGTCTAGCGGGGTATACAATGAGCAGTTCTTC. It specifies CASSLASSGVYNEQFF.

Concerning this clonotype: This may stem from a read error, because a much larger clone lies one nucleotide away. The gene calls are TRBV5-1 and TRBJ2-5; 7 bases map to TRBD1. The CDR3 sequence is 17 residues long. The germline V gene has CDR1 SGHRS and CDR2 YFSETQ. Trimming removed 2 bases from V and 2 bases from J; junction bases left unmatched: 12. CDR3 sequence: CASSFETKGAAQETQYF. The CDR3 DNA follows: TGCGCCAGCAGCTTCGAGACAAAGGGGGCCGCGCAAGAGACCCAGTACTTC.

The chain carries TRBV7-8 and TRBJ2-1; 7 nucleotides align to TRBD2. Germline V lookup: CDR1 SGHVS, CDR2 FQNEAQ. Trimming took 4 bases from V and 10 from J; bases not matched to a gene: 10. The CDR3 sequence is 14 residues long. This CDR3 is CASSWEGSSYEQFF. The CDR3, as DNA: TGTGCCAGCAGCTGGGAGGGATCTAGTTACGAGCAGTTCTTC. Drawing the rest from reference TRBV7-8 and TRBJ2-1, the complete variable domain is GAGVSQSPRYKVAKRGQDVALRCDPISGHVSLFWYQQALGQGPEFLTYFQNEAQLDKSGLPSDRFFAERPEGSVSTLKIQRTQQEDSAVYLCASSWEGSSYEQFFGPGTRLTVL.

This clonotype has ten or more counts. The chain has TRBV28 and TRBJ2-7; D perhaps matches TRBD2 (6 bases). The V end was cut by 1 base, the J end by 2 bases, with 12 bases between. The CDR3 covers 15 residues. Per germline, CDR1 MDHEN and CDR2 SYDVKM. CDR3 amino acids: CASSLLGTETYEQYF. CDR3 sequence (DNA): TGTGCCAGCAGTTTATTGGGGACTGAGACCTACGAGCAGTACTTC.

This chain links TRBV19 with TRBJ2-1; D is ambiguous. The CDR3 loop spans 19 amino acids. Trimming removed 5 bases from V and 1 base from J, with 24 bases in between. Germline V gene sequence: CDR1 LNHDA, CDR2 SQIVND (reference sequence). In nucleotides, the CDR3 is TGTGCCAGTAGTCTAACGACCCGCCAATTTCAATTTTCCTACAATGAGCAGTTCTTC. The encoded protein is CASSLTTRQFQFSYNEQFF.

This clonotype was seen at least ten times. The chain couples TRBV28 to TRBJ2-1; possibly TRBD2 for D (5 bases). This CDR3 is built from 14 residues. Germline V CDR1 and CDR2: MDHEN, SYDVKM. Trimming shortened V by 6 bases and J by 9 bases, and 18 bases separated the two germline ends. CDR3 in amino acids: CASRPLVGIFEQFF. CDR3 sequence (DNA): TGTGCCAGCAGACCCCTGGTCGGGATCTTTGAGCAGTTCTTC.

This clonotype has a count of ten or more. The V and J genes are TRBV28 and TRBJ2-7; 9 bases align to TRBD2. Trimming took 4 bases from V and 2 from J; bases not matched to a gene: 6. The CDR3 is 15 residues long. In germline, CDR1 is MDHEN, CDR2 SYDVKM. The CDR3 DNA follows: TGTGCCAGCAGTTCCCTCGTAGCGGGAGCCTACGAGCAGTACTTC. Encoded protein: CASSSLVAGAYEQYF.

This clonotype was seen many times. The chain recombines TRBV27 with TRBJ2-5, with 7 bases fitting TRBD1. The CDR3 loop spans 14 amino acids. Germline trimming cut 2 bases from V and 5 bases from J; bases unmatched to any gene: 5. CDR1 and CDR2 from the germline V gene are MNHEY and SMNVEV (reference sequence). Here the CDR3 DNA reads TGTGCCAGCAGTTTAAGCGGCAGGGGGGAGACCCAGTACTTC. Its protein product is CASSLSGRGETQYF.

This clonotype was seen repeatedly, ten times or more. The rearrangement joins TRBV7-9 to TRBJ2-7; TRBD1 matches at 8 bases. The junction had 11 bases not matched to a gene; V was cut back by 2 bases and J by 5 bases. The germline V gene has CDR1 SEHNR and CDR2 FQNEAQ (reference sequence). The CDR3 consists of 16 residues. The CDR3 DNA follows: TGTGCCAGCAGCTTAAATTTCAGGACAGGGTTCCACGAGCAGTACTTC. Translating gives CASSLNFRTGFHEQYF.

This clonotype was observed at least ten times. CDR3 loop: CSVVGQGGAEQYF. CDR3 in DNA: TGCAGCGTTGTAGGCCAGGGGGGGGCCGAGCAGTACTTC. The chain uses TRBV29-1 and TRBJ2-7; the D gene could be TRBD1 or TRBD2 (7 bases each). Deletions cut 4 bases from V and 6 bases from J, with 16 bases between. Germline loops: CDR1 SQVTM, CDR2 ANQGSEA. This CDR3 comprises 13 residues.

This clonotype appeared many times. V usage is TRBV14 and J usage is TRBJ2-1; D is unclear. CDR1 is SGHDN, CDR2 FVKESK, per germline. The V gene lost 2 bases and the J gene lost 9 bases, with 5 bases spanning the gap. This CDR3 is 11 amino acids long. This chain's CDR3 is CASSQQVEQFF. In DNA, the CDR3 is TGTGCCAGCAGCCAACAGGTTGAGCAGTTCTTC. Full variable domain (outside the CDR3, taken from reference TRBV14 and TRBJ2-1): EAGVTQFPSHSVIEKGQTVTLRCDPISGHDNLYWYRRVMGKEIKFLLHFVKESKQDESGMPNNRFLAERTGGTYSTLKVQPAELEDSGVYFCASSQQVEQFFGPGTRLTVL.

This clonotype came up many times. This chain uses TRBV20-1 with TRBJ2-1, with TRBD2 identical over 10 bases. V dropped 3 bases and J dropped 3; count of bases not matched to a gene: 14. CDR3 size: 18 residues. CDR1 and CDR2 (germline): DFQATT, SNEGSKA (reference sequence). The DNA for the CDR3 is TGCAGTGCTAGTTCACCCCCATCTAGCGGGGGTTTCTACAATGAGCAGTTCTTC. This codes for CSASSPPSSGGFYNEQFF.

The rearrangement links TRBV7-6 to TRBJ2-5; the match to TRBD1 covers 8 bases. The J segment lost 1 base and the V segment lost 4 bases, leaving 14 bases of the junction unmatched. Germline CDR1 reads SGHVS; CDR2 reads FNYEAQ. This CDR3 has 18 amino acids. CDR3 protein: CASSYGTGHSAGQETQYF. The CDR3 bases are TGTGCCAGCAGCTACGGGACAGGACATTCAGCGGGCCAAGAGACCCAGTACTTC.

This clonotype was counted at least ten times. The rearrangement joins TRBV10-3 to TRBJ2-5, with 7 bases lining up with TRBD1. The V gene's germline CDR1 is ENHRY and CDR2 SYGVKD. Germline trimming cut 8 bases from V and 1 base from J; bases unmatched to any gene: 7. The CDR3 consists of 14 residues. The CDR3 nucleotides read TGTGCCATCGGGACAGCCTCGGCCCAAGAGACCCAGTACTTC. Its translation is CAIGTASAQETQYF.

CDR3 DNA: TGTGCCAGCAGGTATTCCCGGGAGGGGTCGGCTTTCTTT. Amino acid sequence: CASRYSREGSAFF. The gene calls are TRBV27 and TRBJ1-1; D perhaps matches TRBD1 (5 bases). V lost 6 bases, J lost 11 bases, and 19 bases lay in between. Germline lookup yields CDR1 MNHEY and CDR2 SMNVEV (reference sequence). The CDR3 totals 13 residues.

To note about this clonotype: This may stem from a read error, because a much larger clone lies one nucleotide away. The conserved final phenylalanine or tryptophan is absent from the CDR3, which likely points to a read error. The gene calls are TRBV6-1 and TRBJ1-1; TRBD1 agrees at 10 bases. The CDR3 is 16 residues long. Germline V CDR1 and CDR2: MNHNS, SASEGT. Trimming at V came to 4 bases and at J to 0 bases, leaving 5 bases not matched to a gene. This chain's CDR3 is CASSAPGQGMNTEAFL. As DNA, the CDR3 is TGTGCCAGCAGTGCGCCGGGACAGGGGATGAACACTGAAGCTTTCCTT.

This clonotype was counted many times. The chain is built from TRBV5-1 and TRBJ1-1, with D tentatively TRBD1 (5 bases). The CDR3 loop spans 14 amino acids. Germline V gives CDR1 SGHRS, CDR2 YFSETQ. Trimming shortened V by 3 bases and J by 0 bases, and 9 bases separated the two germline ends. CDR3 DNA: TGCGCCAGCAGCTGGGGACGGTTGAACACTGAAGCTTTCTTT. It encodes CASSWGRLNTEAFF. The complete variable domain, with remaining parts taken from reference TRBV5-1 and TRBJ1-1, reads KAGVTQTPRYLIKTRGQQVTLSCSPISGHRSVSWYQQTPGQGLQFLFEYFSETQRNKGNFPGRFSGRQFSNSRSEMNVSTLELGDSALYLCASSWGRLNTEAFFGQGTRLTVV.

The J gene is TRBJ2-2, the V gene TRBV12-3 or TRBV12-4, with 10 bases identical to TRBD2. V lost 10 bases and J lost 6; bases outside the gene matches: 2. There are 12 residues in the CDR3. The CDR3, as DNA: TGTGCCACTAGCGGGAGTTCCGGGGAGCTGTTTTTT. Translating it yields CATSGSSGELFF.

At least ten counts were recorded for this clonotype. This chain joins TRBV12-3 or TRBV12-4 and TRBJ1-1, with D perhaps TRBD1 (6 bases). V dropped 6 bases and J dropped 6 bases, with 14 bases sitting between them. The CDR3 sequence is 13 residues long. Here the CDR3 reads CASREQGRAEAFF. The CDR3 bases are TGTGCCAGCAGGGAACAGGGAAGGGCTGAAGCTTTCTTT.

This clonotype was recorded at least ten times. CDR3 loop: CSAIPTAYNEQFF. DNA for the CDR3: TGCAGTGCTATCCCCACAGCTTACAATGAGCAGTTCTTC. The chain carries TRBV20-1 and TRBJ2-1; D unresolved. The CDR3 runs 13 residues. The germline CDR1 and CDR2 sequences are DFQATT and SNEGSKA (reference sequence). V was pared by 4 bases and J by 4 bases, with 11 bases between.

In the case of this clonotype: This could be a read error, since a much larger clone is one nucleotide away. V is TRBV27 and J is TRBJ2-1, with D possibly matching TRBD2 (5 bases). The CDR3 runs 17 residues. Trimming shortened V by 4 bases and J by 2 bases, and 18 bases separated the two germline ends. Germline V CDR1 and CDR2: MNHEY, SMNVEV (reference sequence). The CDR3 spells CASSSALGTGTYNEQFF. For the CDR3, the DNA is TGTGCCAGCAGTTCAGCTCTAGGAACGGGGACCTACAATGAGCAGTTCTTC.

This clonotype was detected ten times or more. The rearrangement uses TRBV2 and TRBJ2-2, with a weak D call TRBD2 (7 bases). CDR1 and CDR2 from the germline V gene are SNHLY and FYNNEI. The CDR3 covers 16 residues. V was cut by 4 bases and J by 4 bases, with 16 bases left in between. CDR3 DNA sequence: TGTGCCAGCAGTGGTAATCGAAGGGGGGGCACCGGGGAGCTGTTTTTT. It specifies CASSGNRRGGTGELFF. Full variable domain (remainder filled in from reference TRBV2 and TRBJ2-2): EPEVTQTPSHQVTQMGQEVILRCVPISNHLYFYWYRQILGQKVEFLVSFYNNEISEKSEIFDDQFSVERPDGSNFTLKIRSTKLEDSAMYFCASSGNRRGGTGELFFGEGSRLTVL.

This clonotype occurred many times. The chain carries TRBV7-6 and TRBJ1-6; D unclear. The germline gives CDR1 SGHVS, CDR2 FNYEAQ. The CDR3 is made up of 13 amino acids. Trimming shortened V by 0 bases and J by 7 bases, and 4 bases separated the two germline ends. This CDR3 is CASSLANNSPLHF. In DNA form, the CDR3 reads TGTGCCAGCAGCTTAGCGAACAATTCACCCCTCCACTTT.

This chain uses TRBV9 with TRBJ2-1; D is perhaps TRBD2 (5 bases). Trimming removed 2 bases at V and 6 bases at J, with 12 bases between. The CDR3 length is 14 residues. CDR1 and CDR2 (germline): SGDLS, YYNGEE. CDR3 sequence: CASSVIERSNEQFF. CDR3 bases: TGTGCCAGCAGCGTTATCGAGCGGTCCAATGAGCAGTTCTTC. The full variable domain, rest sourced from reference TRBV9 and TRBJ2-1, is DSGVTQTPKHLITATGQRVTLRCSPRSGDLSVYWYQQSLDQGLQFLIQYYNGEERAKGNILERFSAQQFPDLHSELNLSSLELGDSALYFCASSVIERSNEQFFGPGTRLTVL.

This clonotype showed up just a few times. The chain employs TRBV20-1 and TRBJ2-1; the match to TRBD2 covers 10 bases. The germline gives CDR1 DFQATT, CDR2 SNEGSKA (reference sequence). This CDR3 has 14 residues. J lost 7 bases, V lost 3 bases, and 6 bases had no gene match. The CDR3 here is CSASLASGSNEQFF. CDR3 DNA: TGCAGTGCTAGTCTGGCTAGCGGGAGTAATGAGCAGTTCTTC.

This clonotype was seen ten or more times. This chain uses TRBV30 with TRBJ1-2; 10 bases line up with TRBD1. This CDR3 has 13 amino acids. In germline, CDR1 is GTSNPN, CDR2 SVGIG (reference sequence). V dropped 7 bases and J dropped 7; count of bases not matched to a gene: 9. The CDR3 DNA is TGTGCCTCCTCACCGGGACAGGGGTTTGGCTACACCTTC. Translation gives CASSPGQGFGYTF.

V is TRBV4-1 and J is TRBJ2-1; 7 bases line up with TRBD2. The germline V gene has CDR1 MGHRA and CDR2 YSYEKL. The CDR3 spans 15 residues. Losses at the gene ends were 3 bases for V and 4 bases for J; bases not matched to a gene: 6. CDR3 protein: CASSHVSGPYNEQFF. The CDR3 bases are TGCGCCAGCAGCCATGTTAGCGGGCCTTACAATGAGCAGTTCTTC.